The T cell receptor (beta chain) described here comes from a study of cytomegalovirus exposure and HLA in healthy donors. Study-level results: There were a few CMV-associated chains whose specificity for CMV antigens was confirmed in vitro. Researchers catalogued about 150 TCR beta chains as cytomegalovirus-associated. Later, TCR association rates were found to vary by HLA locus, highest for DRB1 and lowest for HLA-C.

Turning to this clone: What it binds is not known.

With 60 Vbeta and 13 Jbeta primers, the PCR was carried out. Method: immunoSEQ multiplex PCR; TCRdb's copy keeps in-frame clones and lacks some. The sample yields 150,000 to 200,000 clones, 85% seen once. The CDR3 sequence is 13 residues long. The germline V gene has CDR1 SGHDT and CDR2 YYEEEE. The ends were cut back, 0 bases at V and 11 bases at J, with 14 bases in the middle. Material for sequencing was PBMCs. This sequence joins TRBV5-6 and TRBJ1-1; D is possibly TRBD1 (5 bases). The clonotype was recovered from a man aged 18 to 30 in good health and CMV-seropositive. As DNA, the CDR3 is TGTGCCAGCAGCTTGGGACAGCCTCCGACGGCTTTCTTT. Protein sequence: CASSLGQPPTAFF. Variable domain in full (rest from reference TRBV5-6 and TRBJ1-1): DAGVTQSPTHLIKTRGQQVTLRCSPKSGHDTVSWYQQALGQGPQFIFQYYEEEERQRGNFPDRFSGHQFPNYSSELNVNALLLGDSALYLCASSLGQPPTAFFGQGTRLTVV.